This TCR beta chain was sequenced during a study of blood T cell repertoires in COVID-19. The assay was immunoSEQ multiplex PCR, and TCRdb's table has in-frame clones only and misses some. The table shows around 150,000 clones, with around three quarters occurring only once. Sample: peripheral blood. This clonotype was obtained from a man aged 55-75 years with acute or convalescent COVID-19.

The DNA of the CDR3 is TGTGCCACCAGCAACTACAAAGGTGGAGCTGCAACTAATGAAAAACTGTTTTTT. It translates to CATSNYKGGAATNEKLFF. The chain uses TRBV15 and TRBJ1-4; D unresolved. The germline gives CDR1 LNHNV, CDR2 YYDKDF (reference sequence). The V end lost 4 bases, the J end lost 0 bases, and 18 bases lay between the germline ends. The CDR3 length is 18 residues.